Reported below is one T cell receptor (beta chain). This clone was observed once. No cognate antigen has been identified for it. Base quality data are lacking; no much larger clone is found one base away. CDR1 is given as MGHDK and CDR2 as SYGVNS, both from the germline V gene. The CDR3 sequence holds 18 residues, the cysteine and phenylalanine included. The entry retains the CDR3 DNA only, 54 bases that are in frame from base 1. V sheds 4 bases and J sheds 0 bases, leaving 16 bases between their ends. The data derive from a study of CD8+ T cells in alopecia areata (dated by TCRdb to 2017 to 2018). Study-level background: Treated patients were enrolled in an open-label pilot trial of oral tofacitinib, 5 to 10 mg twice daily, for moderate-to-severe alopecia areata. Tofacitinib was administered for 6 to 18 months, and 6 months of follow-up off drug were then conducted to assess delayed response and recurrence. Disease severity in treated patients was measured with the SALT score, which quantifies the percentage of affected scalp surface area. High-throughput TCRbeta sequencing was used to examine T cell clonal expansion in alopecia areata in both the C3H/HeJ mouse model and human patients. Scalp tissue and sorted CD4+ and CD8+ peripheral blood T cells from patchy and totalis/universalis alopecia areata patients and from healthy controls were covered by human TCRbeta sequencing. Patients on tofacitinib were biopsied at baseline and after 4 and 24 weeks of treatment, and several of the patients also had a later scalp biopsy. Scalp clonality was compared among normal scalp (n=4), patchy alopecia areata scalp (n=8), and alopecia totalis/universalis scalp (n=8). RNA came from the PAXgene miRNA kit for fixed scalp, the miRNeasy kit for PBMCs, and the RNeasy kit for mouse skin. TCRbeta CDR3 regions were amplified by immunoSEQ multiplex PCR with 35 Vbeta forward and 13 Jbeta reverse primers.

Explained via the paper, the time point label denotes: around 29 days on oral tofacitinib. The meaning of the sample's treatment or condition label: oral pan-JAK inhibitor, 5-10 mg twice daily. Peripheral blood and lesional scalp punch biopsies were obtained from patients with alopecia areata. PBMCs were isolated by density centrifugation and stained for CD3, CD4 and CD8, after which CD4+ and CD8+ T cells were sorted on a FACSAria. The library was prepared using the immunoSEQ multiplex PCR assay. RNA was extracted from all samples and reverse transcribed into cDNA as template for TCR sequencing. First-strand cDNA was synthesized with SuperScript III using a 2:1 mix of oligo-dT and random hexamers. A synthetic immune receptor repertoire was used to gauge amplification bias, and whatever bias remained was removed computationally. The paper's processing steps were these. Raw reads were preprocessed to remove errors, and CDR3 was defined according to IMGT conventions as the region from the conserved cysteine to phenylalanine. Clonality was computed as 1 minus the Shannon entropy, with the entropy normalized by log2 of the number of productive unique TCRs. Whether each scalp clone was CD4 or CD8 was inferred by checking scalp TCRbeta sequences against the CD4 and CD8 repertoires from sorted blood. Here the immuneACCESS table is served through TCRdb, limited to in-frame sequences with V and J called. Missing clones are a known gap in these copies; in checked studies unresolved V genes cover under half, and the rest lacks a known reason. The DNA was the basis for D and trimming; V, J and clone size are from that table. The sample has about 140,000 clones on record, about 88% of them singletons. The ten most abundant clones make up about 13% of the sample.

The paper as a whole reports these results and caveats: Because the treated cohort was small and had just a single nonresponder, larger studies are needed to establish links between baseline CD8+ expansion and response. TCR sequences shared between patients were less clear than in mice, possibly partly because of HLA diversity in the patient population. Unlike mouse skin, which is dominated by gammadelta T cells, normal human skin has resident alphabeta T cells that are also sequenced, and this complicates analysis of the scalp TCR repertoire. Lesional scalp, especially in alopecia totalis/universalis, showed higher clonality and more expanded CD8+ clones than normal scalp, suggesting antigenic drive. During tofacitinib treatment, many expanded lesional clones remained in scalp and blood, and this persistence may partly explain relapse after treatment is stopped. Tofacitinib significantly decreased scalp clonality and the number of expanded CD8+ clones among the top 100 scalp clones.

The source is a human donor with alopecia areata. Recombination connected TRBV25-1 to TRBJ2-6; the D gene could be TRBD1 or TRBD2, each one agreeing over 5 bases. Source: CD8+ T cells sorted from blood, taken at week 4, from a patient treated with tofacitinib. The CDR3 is CASSGLRGPFSGANVLTF. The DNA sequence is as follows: TGTGCCAGCAGTGGCCTCCGGGGACCCTTCTCTGGGGCCAACGTCCTGACTTTC.